This TCR beta chain was documented in a study of T-cell memory formation after mild COVID-19. Whole-study results and caveats: Contracting CD4+ clones lay largely in CM and EM, with CD8+ ones residing in EMRA. From day 15 to 85, contracting clones were balanced between CD4 and CD8, whereas later expanders leaned toward CD4+.

The V end lost 0 bases, the J end lost 1 base, and 19 bases lay between the germline ends. Germline V gene sequence: CDR1 MGHRA, CDR2 YSYEKL. The CDR3 totals 18 residues. In this sample, this clonotype turned up a few times. Antigen unknown. MiXCR was run by TCRdb on the 5' RACE reads, yielding one entry per CDR3 protein. The sample includes roughly 300,000 distinct CDR3 sequences, roughly 15% seen only once; the top ten take roughly 20%. The source material was PBMCs or a T cell subset sorted from them (not recorded which). The TCR comes from a man between 18 and 29 years old who had mild COVID-19 (a few samples of this study predate the infection). Cell type and time point are not known. This chain joins TRBV4-1 and TRBJ2-7, with D tentatively TRBD2 (5 bases). CDR3 sequence reads: CASSQDGAPGKVSYEQYF. The CDR3 nucleotides read TGCGCCAGCAGCCAAGATGGAGCCCCGGGAAAGGTGTCCTACGAGCAGTACTTC.